This T cell receptor (beta chain) is from a study of blood T cells in healthy people across ages (dated by TCRdb to the mid-2010s). A note on the overall study: Template switching captured roughly one uniquely barcoded TCR beta cDNA molecule per two T cells in model experiments. The study measured age-related changes in TCR beta repertoire diversity using deep sequencing normalized with unique cDNA molecular identifiers. Donors were grouped into four age groups: young (average approximately 16 years), middle-aged (roughly 40), aged (62) and long-lived (over 80). To avoid experimental bias, donors of different ages were distributed randomly across sequencing lanes. For two donors (one aged 18 to 29 and one aged 80 or older), the study analyzed two additional independent replicas of 1 million unique cDNA reads from the same blood draw. General study outcomes and caveats: Estimates of total diversity from one million sequenced T cells were regarded as lower bounds and underestimates. The CMV infection status of donors was not known, potentially confounding age-related changes in expanded clonotypes. Conclusive comparison of naive and antigen-experienced compartments was prevented by the profiling of bulk unsorted PBMCs. Observed TCR beta diversity per million T cells fell roughly linearly with age, and a significant reduction was already apparent by age around 40. The percentage of naive T cells measured by flow cytometry correlated strongly with observed TCR beta diversity. The long-lived group showed more naive CD4+ T cells, fewer expanded clones and increased TCR diversity than the aged group, suggesting age selection.

Donors were about 36 systemically healthy Caucasian individuals from Russia aged roughly 6 to 100 years. Ten milliliters of peripheral blood were drawn from each donor into EDTA-treated Vacutainer tubes. Ficoll-Paque density-gradient centrifugation was used to isolate PBMCs, with at least 7 million per sample. Trizol reagent was used to extract total RNA from the PBMCs, yielding at least 5 micrograms per sample. Naive CD45RAhigh/CD27high T cell percentages were measured by flow cytometry on a PBMC aliquot from every donor. A remark on this clonotype: No cognate antigen has been identified for it. No clone much larger than this one lies a single base away; base qualities are absent.

From a lookup of the germline V gene (reference sequence), CDR1 and CDR2 are SEHNR and FQNEAQ. From the cysteine up to the phenylalanine, the CDR3 has a length of 15 residues. Only CDR3 DNA remains: 45 bases, in frame from the first base. V is reduced by 4 bases and J by 6 bases, leaving a spacing of 16 bases between them. Libraries were prepared through 5' RACE. The instrument given in TCRdb is Illumina HiSeq 2500. A second 7 to 11 cycle PCR used a sample-barcoded 5' primer and a J-beta primer mix. A unique molecular identifier was introduced onto each TCR beta cDNA molecule by a template-switch 5' adaptor carrying 12 random nucleotides. Each sample yielded at least 2.5 million CDR3-containing paired-end reads. First-strand cDNA was synthesized from all RNA with the Mint cDNA synthesis kit, primed by a TRBC-specific oligonucleotide. Following uracil-DNA glycosylase treatment, all cDNA underwent a first 18-cycle PCR with the universal primers M1SS and BC2_uni_R. The authors' analysis ran thus. For normalization, 1 million high-quality reads, each with a distinct molecular identifier, were randomly selected from each sample. Instead of being binned into consensus sequences, reads that shared molecular identifiers were thrown out. CDR3 identification, clonotype clustering and error correction used MiTCR with a Q25 quality threshold and the strictest error-elimination algorithm. Lower-bound total TCR beta diversity was estimated with a nonparametric unseen species model using Euler transformation. TCRdb reanalyzed the raw reads on its own, using fastp at Q25 for trimming and MiXCR for clone calling, and kept in-frame beta chains. All rows with the same CDR3 protein become a single entry with the most common DNA and genes. The V and J calls and clone size come from TCRdb's table, not from the authors' own analysis. For this sample there are more than 500,000 distinct CDR3 sequences; roughly 29% appear just once. In total, the top ten clones hold 15% to 20% of the sample.

Here the chain combines TRBV7-9 and TRBJ1-5; the D gene lacks a confident call. The sample taken for sequencing was blood. This TCR was recovered from a woman between 65 and 79 years old in good health. CDR3 sequence: CASSSTGLAGQPQHF. The nucleotide sequence reads TGTGCCAGCAGCTCCACGGGCCTAGCGGGTCAGCCCCAGCATTTT.